Below, 27 T cell receptor beta chains from the same sample are listed, as sequenced in a study of metastatic and nonmetastatic thyroid tumors. Using MiXCR, TCRdb reanalyzed the PCR reads. The repertoire holds tens of thousands of clones, with around an eighth as singletons. All patients reached thyroid surgery having received no treatment beforehand. The sequencing input was tumor tissue. All receptors come from a female donor with papillary thyroid cancer or a benign thyroid nodule (not recorded which). Some clones in this sample may be carry-over from other donors' samples.

This clone was recorded at least ten times. V usage is TRBV2 and J usage is TRBJ1-5; tentative D call: TRBD1 (6 bases). Germline-derived CDR1 and CDR2 are SNHLY and FYNNEI. The V gene lost 6 bases and the J gene lost 1 base, with 10 bases spanning the gap. This CDR3 is built from 14 residues. The CDR3 nucleotides read TGTGCCAGCAGCCAGGGGTACAGCAATCAGCCCCAGCATTTT. Residues: CASSQGYSNQPQHF.

Notes on this clone: This may come from a read error, since a much larger clone is one base off. The chain has TRBV7-3 and TRBJ2-3; 10 bases fit TRBD2. Germline lookup yields CDR1 SGHTA and CDR2 FQGTGA. V lost 5 bases to trimming and J lost 1 base; unmatched junction nucleotides: 3. CDR3 size: 15 residues. The DNA for the CDR3 is TGTGCCAGCAGCACTGGACTAGCGGGCACAGATACGCAGTATTTT. This translates into CASSTGLAGTDTQYF.

In its sample, this clone was seen many times. This rearrangement joins TRBV2 to TRBJ2-3; 9 nucleotides line up with TRBD2. The V and J ends lost 7 bases and 5 bases, in that order; junction bases with no gene match: 4. Per the germline V gene, CDR1 is SNHLY and CDR2 is FYNNEI. CDR3 length: 13 amino acids. CDR3: CASKLAGQDTQYF. DNA for the CDR3: TGTGCCAGCAAGCTAGCGGGACAAGATACGCAGTATTTT.

With respect to this clone: This may come from a read error, since a much larger clone is one base off. V usage is TRBV9 and J usage is TRBJ2-3, with TRBD2 as a possible D gene (7 bases). V lost 4 bases, J lost 7 bases, and 22 bases lay in between. CDR1 and CDR2 (germline): SGDLS, YYNGEE. This CDR3 comprises 16 residues. The CDR3 protein is CASSTPGRAGTYTQYF. The CDR3 nucleotides read TGTGCCAGCAGCACCCCGGGGAGGGCCGGGACATATACGCAGTATTTT.

Ten or more counts support this clone. Here the CDR3 reads CASSLSPTGLHEQYF. CDR3 nucleotides: TGTGCCAGCAGCTTATCCCCTACAGGGCTGCACGAGCAGTACTTC. The chain recombines TRBV11-3 with TRBJ2-7; D is perhaps TRBD1 (6 bases). Germline values: CDR1 SGHNT, CDR2 YENEEA. The CDR3 consists of 15 residues. V was pared by 2 bases and J by 5 bases, with 16 bases between.

This clone was picked up many times. The V and J genes are TRBV20-1 and TRBJ2-1, with 12 bases lining up with TRBD2. Germline V gives CDR1 DFQATT, CDR2 SNEGSKA (reference sequence). V was pared by 2 bases and J by 10 bases, with 3 bases of the junction left unmatched. The CDR3 is made up of 13 amino acids. This chain's CDR3 is CSARPLAGGEQFF. The DNA of the CDR3 is TGCAGTGCTAGACCACTAGCGGGAGGCGAGCAGTTCTTC.

The rearrangement links TRBV9 to TRBJ1-2; D not certain. From germline, CDR1 is SGDLS and CDR2 YYNGEE. The CDR3 is 14 amino acids. Trimming removed 0 bases from V and 1 base from J, with 7 bases in between. The CDR3 DNA is TGTGCCAGCAGCGTAGACGTCTTTAACTATGGCTACACCTTC. It is translated as CASSVDVFNYGYTF.

The V and J genes are TRBV11-1 and TRBJ2-7; 9 bases align to TRBD1. From germline, CDR1 is SGHAT and CDR2 FQDESV (reference sequence). The V segment lost 5 bases and the J segment 5 bases; nucleotides outside the gene matches: 13. The CDR3 runs to 16 residues. The CDR3 sequence: CASSTGTTGGSDEQYF. DNA for the CDR3: TGTGCCAGCAGCACGGGGACGACAGGGGGATCTGACGAGCAGTACTTC.

In its sample, this clone was seen many times. The J gene is TRBJ1-2, the V gene TRBV20-1; 7 bases are a match to TRBD1. Per germline, CDR1 DFQATT and CDR2 SNEGSKA (reference sequence). The CDR3 has 21 residues. V was pared by 3 bases and J by 4 bases, with 29 bases of the junction left unmatched. CDR3: CSASIRTGTLDTLIGSYGYTF. The CDR3 nucleotides read TGCAGTGCTAGTATCAGGACAGGAACACTCGATACCCTGATTGGAAGCTATGGCTACACCTTC.

This clone was counted at least ten times. The chain links TRBV5-6 to TRBJ1-1, with D possibly TRBD1 on 6 matching bases. Deletions cut 0 bases from V and 9 bases from J, with 9 bases between. There are 12 residues in the CDR3. CDR1 and CDR2 (germline): SGHDT, YYEEEE. The CDR3 DNA is TGTGCCAGCAGCTTGGCCAGGGGTCAAGCTTTCTTT. It is translated as CASSLARGQAFF.

The chain joins TRBV28 to TRBJ1-1; D is possibly TRBD1 (5 bases). Trimming shortened V by 5 bases and J by 4 bases, and 17 bases separated the two germline ends. Germline loops: CDR1 MDHEN, CDR2 SYDVKM. This CDR3 contains 15 residues. The CDR3 DNA is TGTGCCAGCAGTCCAGGTGGGGGTGCGGCCACTGAAGCTTTCTTT. Its translation is CASSPGGGAATEAFF.

A note on this clone: This may be a read error: a much more frequent sequence differs by one nucleotide. The J gene is TRBJ2-4, the V gene TRBV20-1, with D possibly TRBD1 on 6 matching bases. CDR3 length: 15 amino acids. Per the germline V gene, CDR1 is DFQATT and CDR2 is SNEGSKA (reference sequence). The DNA for the CDR3 is TGCAGTGCTAGTACCAGGGGTCTAGCCAAAAGCATTCAGTACTTC. This codes for CSASTRGLAKSIQYF.

This clone was seen at least ten times. The gene calls are TRBV19 and TRBJ2-7, with 9 positions matching TRBD2. This CDR3 spans 17 amino acids. Unmatched junction bases numbered 10, after V lost 4 bases and J lost 0 bases. Germline lookup yields CDR1 LNHDA and CDR2 SQIVND (reference sequence). The DNA for the CDR3 is TGTGCCAGTAGTAGCGGGAGGGCCGACTCGGGCTCCTACGAGCAGTACTTC. Translation: CASSSGRADSGSYEQYF. Based on the CDR3 plus reference TRBV19 and TRBJ2-7, the full variable domain is DGGITQSPKYLFRKEGQNVTLSCEQNLNHDAMYWYRQDPGQGLRLIYYSQIVNDFQKGDIAEGYSVSREKKESFPLTVTSAQKNPTAFYLCASSSGRADSGSYEQYFGPGTRLTVT.

This clone has at least ten counts. The chain carries TRBV4-2 and TRBJ2-2; TRBD2 aligns across 12 bases. J was trimmed by 1 base and V by 4 bases; bases with no gene match: 7. Germline V CDR1 and CDR2: LGHNA, YNFKEQ. The CDR3 length is 18 residues. The CDR3 sequence: CASSPGLAGTLNTGELFF. CDR3 coding DNA: TGTGCCAGCAGCCCCGGACTAGCGGGGACCTTGAACACCGGGGAGCTGTTTTTT.

At least ten counts were recorded for this clone. The V gene is TRBV18, the J gene TRBJ1-5; D gene uncertain. Per the germline V gene, CDR1 is KGHSH and CDR2 is LQKENI. Trimming left V 5 bases short and J 4 bases short, with 12 bases between. The CDR3 has 14 residues. The DNA for the CDR3 is TGTGCCAGCTCATTGACTGGTGGGAATCAGCCCCAGCATTTT. Protein: CASSLTGGNQPQHF.

This sequence joins TRBV28 and TRBJ1-2; 7 nucleotides match TRBD1. The CDR3 has 15 residues. Unmatched junction bases numbered 15, after V lost 6 bases and J lost 8 bases. CDR1 and CDR2 (germline): MDHEN, SYDVKM. The CDR3 DNA sequence: TGTGCCAGCAGCCCTTCCCTGGGACAGAGTGCCGGCTACACCTTC. It is translated as CASSPSLGQSAGYTF.

The table lists this clone with many counts. This chain connects TRBV6-1 to TRBJ1-1, with D perhaps TRBD1 (5 bases). V lost 8 bases and J lost 3, with 7 bases in between. CDR3 length: 11 amino acids. CDR1 and CDR2 from the germline V gene are MNHNS and SASEGT. The CDR3 bases are TGTGCCAGCTTGACAGACACTGAAGCTTTCTTT. Its translation is CASLTDTEAFF.

This clone has at least ten counts. J is TRBJ2-7 and V is TRBV29-1, with TRBD1 as a possible D gene (5 bases). CDR1 and CDR2 (germline): SQVTM, ANQGSEA. Between the trimmed V and J ends, which lost 2 bases and 8 bases, there was a span of 7 bases. The CDR3 contains 10 residues. The CDR3 DNA reads TGCAGCGTTGAATCAGGGAAGCAGTACTTC. It specifies CSVESGKQYF.

This clone was seen many times. This sequence joins TRBV11-2 and TRBJ1-1; D is unclear. The CDR3 spans 13 residues. The ends were cut back, 5 bases at V and 3 bases at J, with 10 bases in the middle. Per germline, CDR1 SGHAT and CDR2 FQNNGV. CDR3 region: CASSRMGDTEAFF. The CDR3, as DNA: TGTGCCAGCAGCCGGATGGGAGACACTGAAGCTTTCTTT.

At least ten counts were recorded for this clone. This chain uses TRBV19 with TRBJ1-1, with unresolved D. V was shortened by 5 bases and J by 2 bases, with 9 bases between the two germline ends. The CDR3 runs to 13 residues. Germline CDR1 reads LNHDA; CDR2 reads SQIVND (reference sequence). CDR3 residues: CASSGLENTEAFF. Here the CDR3 DNA reads TGTGCCAGTAGTGGACTGGAAAACACTGAAGCTTTCTTT.

This clone was seen at least ten times. Here the CDR3 DNA reads TGTGCCAGCAGCCAAGACCCGGGATTGGAGACCCAGTACTTC. This translates into CASSQDPGLETQYF. The V call is TRBV4-2, the J call TRBJ2-5; tentatively, D is TRBD2 (5 bases). The ends were cut back, 0 bases at V and 5 bases at J, with 10 bases in the middle. Germline-derived CDR1 and CDR2 are LGHNA and YNFKEQ. The CDR3 spans 14 residues.

This clone showed up many times. The chain combines TRBV30 with TRBJ1-5; 8 bases line up with TRBD1. The length of the CDR3 is 15 residues. CDR1 GTSNPN and CDR2 SVGIG come from the germline V gene (reference sequence). With V trimmed by 2 bases and J by 5 bases, 8 bases remained unmatched. The CDR3 here is CAWSPRGTGHQPQHF. CDR3 nucleotides: TGTGCCTGGAGTCCACGGGGGACAGGACATCAGCCCCAGCATTTT.

This clone showed up just a few times. A much larger clone differs from this one at a single base, so this may be a read error. The sample holds other DNA sequences that translate to the same CDR3. CDR3 DNA sequence: TGTGCCACCAGGCCTCGTGGGGGCGCGAACACTGAAGCTTTCTTT. Translated, it gives CATRPRGGANTEAFF. The V call is TRBV24-1, the J call TRBJ1-1, with D possibly matching TRBD1 (6 bases). Trimming removed 7 bases from V and 1 base from J, with 15 bases in between. CDR1 is KGHDR, CDR2 SFDVKD, per germline. This CDR3 has 15 amino acids.

This clone has a count of ten or more. The chain links TRBV7-9 to TRBJ2-5, with D perhaps assigned TRBD1 or TRBD2 (7 bases each). With 2 bases removed from V and 5 bases from J, the gap between germline ends came to 15 bases. CDR1 SEHNR and CDR2 FQNEAQ come from the germline V gene (reference sequence). CDR3 length: 15 residues. DNA for the CDR3: TGTGCCAGCAGCTTACTGGCAGGGGGAGGGGAGACCCAGTACTTC. Translated: CASSLLAGGGETQYF.

In its sample, this clone was seen many times. The chain recombines TRBV2 with TRBJ2-2, with 7 positions matching TRBD2. CDR1 is SNHLY and CDR2 is FYNNEI in the germline V gene. This CDR3 is built from 14 residues. Trimming at V came to 6 bases and at J to 5 bases, leaving 6 bases not matched to a gene. The CDR3 spells CASSPGSGTGELFF. The CDR3 region has the DNA TGTGCCAGCAGCCCCGGTAGCGGGACCGGGGAGCTGTTTTTT.

This clone was counted many times. This sequence joins TRBV27 and TRBJ2-7; TRBD2 matches at 8 bases. Per the germline V gene, CDR1 is MNHEY and CDR2 is SMNVEV (reference sequence). J was trimmed by 3 bases and V by 4 bases; bases with no gene match: 5. The CDR3 contains 14 residues. The CDR3 sequence: CASSYSGSSYEQYF. The CDR3 region has the DNA TGTGCCAGCAGTTACAGCGGGAGTAGCTACGAGCAGTACTTC.

In the case of this clone: This may stem from a read error, because a much larger clone lies one nucleotide away. Other nucleotide sequences from this sample produce the same CDR3. The chain joins TRBV2 to TRBJ1-5; no clear D gene. The CDR3 totals 15 residues. Germline V lookup: CDR1 SNHLY, CDR2 FYNNEI. Trimming took off 0 bases at V and 4 bases at J, with 10 bases between the two ends. The CDR3: CASSEALRGNQPQHF. CDR3 nucleotides: TGTGCCAGCAGTGAAGCTCTTCGGGGAAATCAGCCCCAGCATTTT.